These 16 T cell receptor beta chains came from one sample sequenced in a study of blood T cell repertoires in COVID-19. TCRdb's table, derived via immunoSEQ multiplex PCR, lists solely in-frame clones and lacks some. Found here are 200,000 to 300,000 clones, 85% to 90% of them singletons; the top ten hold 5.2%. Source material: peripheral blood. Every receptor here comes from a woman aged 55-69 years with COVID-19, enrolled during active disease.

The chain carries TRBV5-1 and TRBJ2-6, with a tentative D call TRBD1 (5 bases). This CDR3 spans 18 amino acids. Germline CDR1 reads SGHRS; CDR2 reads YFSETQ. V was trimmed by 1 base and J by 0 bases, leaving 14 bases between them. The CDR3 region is CASSLRGSYSSGANVLTF. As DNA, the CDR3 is TGCGCCAGCAGCTTGAGGGGCAGCTATTCCTCTGGGGCCAACGTCCTGACTTTC.

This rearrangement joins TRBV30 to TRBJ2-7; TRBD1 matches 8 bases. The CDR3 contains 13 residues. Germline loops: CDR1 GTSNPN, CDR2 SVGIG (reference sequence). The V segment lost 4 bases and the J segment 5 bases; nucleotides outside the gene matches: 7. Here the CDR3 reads CAWTDRGVHEQYF. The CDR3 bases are TGTGCCTGGACCGACAGGGGAGTCCACGAGCAGTACTTC. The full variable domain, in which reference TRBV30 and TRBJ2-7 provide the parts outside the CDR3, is SQTIHQWPATLVQPVGSPLSLECTVEGTSNPNLYWYRQAAGRGLQLLFYSVGIGQISSEVPQNLSASRPQDRQFILSSKKLLLSDSGFYLCAWTDRGVHEQYFGPGTRLTVT.

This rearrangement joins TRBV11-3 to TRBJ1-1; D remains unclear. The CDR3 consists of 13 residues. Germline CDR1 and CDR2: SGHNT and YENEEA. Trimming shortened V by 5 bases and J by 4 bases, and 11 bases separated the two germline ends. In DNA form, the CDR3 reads TGTGCCAGCAGCACCGCCCCGAGCACTGAAGCTTTCTTT. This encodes CASSTAPSTEAFF.

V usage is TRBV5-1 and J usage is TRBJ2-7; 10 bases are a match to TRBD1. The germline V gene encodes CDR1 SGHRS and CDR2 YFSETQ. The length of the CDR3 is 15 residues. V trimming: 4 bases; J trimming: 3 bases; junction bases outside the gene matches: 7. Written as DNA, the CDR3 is TGCGCCAGCAGCCCATCCGGGACAGGGGTCTACGAGCAGTACTTC. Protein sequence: CASSPSGTGVYEQYF.

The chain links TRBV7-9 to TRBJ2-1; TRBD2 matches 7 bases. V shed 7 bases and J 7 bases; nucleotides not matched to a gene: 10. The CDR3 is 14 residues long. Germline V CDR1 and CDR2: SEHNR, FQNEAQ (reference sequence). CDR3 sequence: CASTLGGSMNEQFF. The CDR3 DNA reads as TGTGCCAGCACACTGGGCGGGAGTATGAATGAGCAGTTCTTC.

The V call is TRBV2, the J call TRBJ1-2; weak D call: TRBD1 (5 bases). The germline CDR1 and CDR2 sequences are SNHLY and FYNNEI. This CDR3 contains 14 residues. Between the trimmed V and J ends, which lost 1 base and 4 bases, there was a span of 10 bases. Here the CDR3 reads CASSEGREGYGYTF. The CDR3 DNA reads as TGTGCCAGCAGTGAAGGCAGGGAGGGCTATGGCTACACCTTC.

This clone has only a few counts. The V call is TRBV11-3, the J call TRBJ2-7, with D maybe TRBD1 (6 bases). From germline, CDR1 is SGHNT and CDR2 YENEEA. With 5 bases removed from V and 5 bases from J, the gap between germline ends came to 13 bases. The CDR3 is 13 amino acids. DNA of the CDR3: TGTGCCAGCAGCCAGCCGGGACATGACGAGCAGTACTTC. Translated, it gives CASSQPGHDEQYF. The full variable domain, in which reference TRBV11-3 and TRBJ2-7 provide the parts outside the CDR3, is EAGVVQSPRYKIIEKKQPVAFWCNPISGHNTLYWYLQNLGQGPELLIRYENEEAVDDSQLPKDRFSAERLKGVDSTLKIQPAELGDSAVYLCASSQPGHDEQYFGPGTRLTVT.

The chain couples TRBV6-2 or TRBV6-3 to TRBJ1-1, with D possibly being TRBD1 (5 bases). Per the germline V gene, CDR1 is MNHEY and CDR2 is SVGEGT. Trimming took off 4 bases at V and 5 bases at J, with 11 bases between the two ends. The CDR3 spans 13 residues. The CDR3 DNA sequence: TGTGCCAGCAGTTCCCAGGGTAGGACTGAAGCTTTCTTT. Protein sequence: CASSSQGRTEAFF.

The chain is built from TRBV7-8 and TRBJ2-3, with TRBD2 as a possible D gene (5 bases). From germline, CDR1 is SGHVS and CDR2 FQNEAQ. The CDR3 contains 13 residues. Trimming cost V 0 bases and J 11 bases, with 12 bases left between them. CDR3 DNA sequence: TGTGCCAGCAGCTTAGCTAGGGAGCTGGGGCAGTATTTT. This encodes CASSLARELGQYF.

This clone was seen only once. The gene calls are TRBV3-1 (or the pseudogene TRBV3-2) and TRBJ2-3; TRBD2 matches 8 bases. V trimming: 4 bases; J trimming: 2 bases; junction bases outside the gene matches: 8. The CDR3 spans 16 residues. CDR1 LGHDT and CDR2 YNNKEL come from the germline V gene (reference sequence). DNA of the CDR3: TGTGCCAGCAGCCGTCGCAGCGGGAGTCCCACAGATACGCAGTATTTT. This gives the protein CASSRRSGSPTDTQYF.

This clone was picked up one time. For the CDR3, the DNA is TGTGCCAGCAGCTTAGATATGGGCACTCACTACGAGCAGTACTTC. It translates to CASSLDMGTHYEQYF. The chain couples TRBV7-8 to TRBJ2-7, with no clear D. Per germline, CDR1 SGHVS and CDR2 FQNEAQ. The CDR3 has 15 residues. Deletions cut 1 base from V and 3 bases from J, with 13 bases between.

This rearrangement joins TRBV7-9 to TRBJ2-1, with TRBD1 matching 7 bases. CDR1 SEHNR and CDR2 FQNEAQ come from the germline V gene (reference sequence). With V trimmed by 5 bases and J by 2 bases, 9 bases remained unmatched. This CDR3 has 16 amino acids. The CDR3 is CASSGRQGLTYNEQFF. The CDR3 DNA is TGTGCCAGCAGCGGACGACAGGGCCTTACCTACAATGAGCAGTTCTTC.

DNA for the CDR3: TGTGCCAGCAGCTTGGGACAGGGGGAGAAGACCCAGTACTTC. This translates into CASSLGQGEKTQYF. The chain is built from TRBV5-4 and TRBJ2-5; 9 nucleotides align to TRBD1. V was pared by 0 bases and J by 6 bases, with 3 bases of the junction left unmatched. Germline loops: CDR1 SGHNT, CDR2 YYREEE (reference sequence). The CDR3 is made up of 14 amino acids.

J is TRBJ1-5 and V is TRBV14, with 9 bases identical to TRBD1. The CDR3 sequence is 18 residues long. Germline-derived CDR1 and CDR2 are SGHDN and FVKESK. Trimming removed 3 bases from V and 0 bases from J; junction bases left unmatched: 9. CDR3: CASSHTRTGDYSNQPQHF. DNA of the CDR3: TGTGCCAGCAGCCACACCCGGACAGGGGACTATAGCAATCAGCCCCAGCATTTT.

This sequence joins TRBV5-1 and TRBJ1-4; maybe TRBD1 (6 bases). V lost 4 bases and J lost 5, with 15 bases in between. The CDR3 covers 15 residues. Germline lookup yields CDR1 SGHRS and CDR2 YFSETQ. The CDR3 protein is CASSRTGQLNEKLFF. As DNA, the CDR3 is TGCGCCAGCAGCCGGACGGGACAACTAAATGAAAAACTGTTTTTT.

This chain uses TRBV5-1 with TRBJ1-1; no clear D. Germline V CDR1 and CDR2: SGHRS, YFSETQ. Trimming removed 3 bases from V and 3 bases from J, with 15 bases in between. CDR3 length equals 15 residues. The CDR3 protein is CASSSLDYAHTEAFF. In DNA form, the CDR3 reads TGCGCCAGCAGCTCACTGGACTATGCCCACACTGAAGCTTTCTTT.